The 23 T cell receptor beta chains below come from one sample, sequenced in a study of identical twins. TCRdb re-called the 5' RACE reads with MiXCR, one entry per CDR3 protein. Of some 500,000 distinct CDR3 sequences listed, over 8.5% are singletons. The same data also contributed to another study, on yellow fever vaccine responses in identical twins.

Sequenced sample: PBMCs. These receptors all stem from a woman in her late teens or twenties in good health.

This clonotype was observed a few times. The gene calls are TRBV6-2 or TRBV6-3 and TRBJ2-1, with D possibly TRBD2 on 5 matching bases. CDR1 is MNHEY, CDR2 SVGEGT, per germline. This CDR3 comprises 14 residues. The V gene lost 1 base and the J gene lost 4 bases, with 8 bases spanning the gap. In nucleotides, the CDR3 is TGTGCCAGCAGTTACTTTAGACTATACAATGAGCAGTTCTTC. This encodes CASSYFRLYNEQFF.

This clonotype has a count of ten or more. The CDR3 nucleotides read TGTGCCAGCAGCCAAACACAGAACTATGGCTACACCTTC. Amino acids: CASSQTQNYGYTF. The chain carries TRBV2 and TRBJ1-2, with D unclear. This CDR3 is built from 13 residues. Germline CDR1 is SNHLY and CDR2 is FYNNEI. V was cut by 6 bases and J by 2 bases, with 10 bases left in between.

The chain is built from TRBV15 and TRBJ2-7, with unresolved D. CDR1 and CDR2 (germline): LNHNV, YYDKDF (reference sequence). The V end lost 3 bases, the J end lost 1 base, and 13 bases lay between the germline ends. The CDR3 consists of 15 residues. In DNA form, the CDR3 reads TGTGCCACCAGCAGGCCTAGGAGTCAGTCCTACGAGCAGTACTTC. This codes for CATSRPRSQSYEQYF.

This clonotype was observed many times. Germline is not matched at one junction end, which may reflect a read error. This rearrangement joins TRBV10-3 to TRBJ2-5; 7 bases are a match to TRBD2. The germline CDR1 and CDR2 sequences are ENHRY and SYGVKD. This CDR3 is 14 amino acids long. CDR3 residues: CATSLGGRQETQYF. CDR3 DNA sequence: TGTGCCACCAGTTTAGGCGGGAGACAAGAGACCCAGTACTTC.

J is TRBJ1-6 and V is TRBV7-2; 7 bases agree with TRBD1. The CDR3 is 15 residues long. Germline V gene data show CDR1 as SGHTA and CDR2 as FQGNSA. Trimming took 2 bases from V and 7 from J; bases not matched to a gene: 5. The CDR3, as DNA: TGTGCCAGCAGCTTATTGGGACAGCTAAATTCACCCCTCCACTTT. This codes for CASSLLGQLNSPLHF.

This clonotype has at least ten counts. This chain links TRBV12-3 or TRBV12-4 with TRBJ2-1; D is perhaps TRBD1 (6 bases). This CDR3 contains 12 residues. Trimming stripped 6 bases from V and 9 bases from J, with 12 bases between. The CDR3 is CASSPTGTEQFF. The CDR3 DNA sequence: TGTGCCAGCAGCCCAACAGGGACTGAGCAGTTCTTC.

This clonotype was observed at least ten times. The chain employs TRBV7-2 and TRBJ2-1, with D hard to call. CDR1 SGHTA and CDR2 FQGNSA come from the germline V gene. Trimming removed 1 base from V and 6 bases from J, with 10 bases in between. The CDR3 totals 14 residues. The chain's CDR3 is CASSLVPSTNEQFF. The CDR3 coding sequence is TGTGCCAGCAGCTTAGTTCCTAGTACCAATGAGCAGTTCTTC.

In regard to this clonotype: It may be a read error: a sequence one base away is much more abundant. The CDR3 loop is CARSFGTENTEAFF. The CDR3 DNA follows: TGTGCCAGAAGTTTTGGAACAGAGAACACTGAAGCTTTCTTT. This chain joins TRBV28 and TRBJ1-1; D remains unclear. The germline V gene has CDR1 MDHEN and CDR2 SYDVKM. The CDR3 is 14 amino acids.

The CDR3, as DNA: TGTGCCTGGTGGACAGGGTCGGGGCCCCAGCATTTT. It encodes CAWWTGSGPQHF. The chain joins TRBV30 to TRBJ1-5; 8 bases are a match to TRBD1. The trim removed 5 bases at V and 9 bases at J, leaving 6 bases unmatched. Looked up from germline, CDR1 is GTSNPN and CDR2 is SVGIG (reference sequence). The CDR3 sequence is 12 residues long.

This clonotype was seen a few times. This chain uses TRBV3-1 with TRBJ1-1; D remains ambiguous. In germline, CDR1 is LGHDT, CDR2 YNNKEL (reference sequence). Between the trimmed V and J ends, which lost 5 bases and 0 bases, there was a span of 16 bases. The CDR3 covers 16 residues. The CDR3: CASSKAAGGMNTEAFF. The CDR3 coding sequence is TGTGCCAGCAGCAAAGCGGCAGGAGGTATGAACACTGAAGCTTTCTTT.

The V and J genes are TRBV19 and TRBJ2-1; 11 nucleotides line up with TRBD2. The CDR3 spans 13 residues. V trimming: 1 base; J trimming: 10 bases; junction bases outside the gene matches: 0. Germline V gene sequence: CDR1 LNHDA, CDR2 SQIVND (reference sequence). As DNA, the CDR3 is TGTGCCAGTAGTATAGGACTAGCGGGGGAGCAGTTCTTC. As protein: CASSIGLAGEQFF.

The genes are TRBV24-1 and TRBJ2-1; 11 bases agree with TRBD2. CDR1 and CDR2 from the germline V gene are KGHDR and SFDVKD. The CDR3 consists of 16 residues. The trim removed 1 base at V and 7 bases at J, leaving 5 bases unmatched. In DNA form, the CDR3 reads TGTGCCACCAGTGATTTTATGGCTAGCGGGGGGAATGAGCAGTTCTTC. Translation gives CATSDFMASGGNEQFF.

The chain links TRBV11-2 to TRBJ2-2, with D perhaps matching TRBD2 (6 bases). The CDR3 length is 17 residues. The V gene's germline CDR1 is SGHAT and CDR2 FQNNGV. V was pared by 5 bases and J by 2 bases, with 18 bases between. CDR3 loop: CASSVKGRSTNTGELFF. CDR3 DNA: TGTGCCAGCAGCGTAAAGGGGAGGTCGACCAACACCGGGGAGCTGTTTTTT.

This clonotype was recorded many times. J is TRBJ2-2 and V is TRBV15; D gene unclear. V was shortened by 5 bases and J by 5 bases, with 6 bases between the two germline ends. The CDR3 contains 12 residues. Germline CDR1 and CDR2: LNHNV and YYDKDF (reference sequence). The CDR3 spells CATSGTTGELFF. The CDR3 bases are TGTGCCACCAGCGGCACTACCGGGGAGCTGTTTTTT.

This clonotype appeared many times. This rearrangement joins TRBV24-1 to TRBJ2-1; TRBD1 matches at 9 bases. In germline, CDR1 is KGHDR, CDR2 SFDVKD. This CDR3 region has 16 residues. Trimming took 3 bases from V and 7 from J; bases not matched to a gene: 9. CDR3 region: CATSDPAGQGNNEQFF. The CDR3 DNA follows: TGTGCCACCAGTGATCCCGCGGGACAGGGTAATAATGAGCAGTTCTTC.

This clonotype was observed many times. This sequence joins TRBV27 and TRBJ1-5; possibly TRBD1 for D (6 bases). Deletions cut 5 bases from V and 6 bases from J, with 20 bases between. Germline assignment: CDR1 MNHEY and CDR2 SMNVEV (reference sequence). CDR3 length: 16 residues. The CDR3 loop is CASSIRSDSLVQPQHF. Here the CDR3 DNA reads TGTGCCAGCAGTATCCGGTCGGACAGTTTGGTTCAGCCCCAGCATTTT.

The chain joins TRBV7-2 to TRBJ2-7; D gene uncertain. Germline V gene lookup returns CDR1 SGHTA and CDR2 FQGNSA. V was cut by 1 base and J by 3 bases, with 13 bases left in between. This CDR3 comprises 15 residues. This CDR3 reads CASSLGASNFYEQYF. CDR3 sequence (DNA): TGTGCCAGCAGCTTAGGGGCGTCAAACTTCTACGAGCAGTACTTC.

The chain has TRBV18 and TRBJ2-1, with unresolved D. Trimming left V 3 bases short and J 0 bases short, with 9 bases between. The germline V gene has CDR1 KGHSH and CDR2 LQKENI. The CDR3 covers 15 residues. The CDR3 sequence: CASSPASRSYNEQFF. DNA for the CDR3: TGTGCCAGCTCACCGGCCAGCCGCTCCTACAATGAGCAGTTCTTC.

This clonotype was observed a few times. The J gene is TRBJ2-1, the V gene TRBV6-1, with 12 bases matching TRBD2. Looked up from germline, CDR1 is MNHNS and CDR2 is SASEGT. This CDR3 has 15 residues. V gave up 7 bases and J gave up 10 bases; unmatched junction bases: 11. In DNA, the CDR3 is TGTGCCAGCAAAGAACTAGCGGGAGGCGACAGGGAGCAGTTCTTC. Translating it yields CASKELAGGDREQFF.

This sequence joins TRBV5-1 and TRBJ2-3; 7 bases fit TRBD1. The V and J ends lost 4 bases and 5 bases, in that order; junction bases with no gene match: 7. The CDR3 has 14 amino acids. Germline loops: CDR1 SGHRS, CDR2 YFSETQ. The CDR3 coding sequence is TGCGCCAGCAGCCACGGGACAGTGATAGATACGCAGTATTTT. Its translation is CASSHGTVIDTQYF. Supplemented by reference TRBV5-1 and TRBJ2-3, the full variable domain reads KAGVTQTPRYLIKTRGQQVTLSCSPISGHRSVSWYQQTPGQGLQFLFEYFSETQRNKGNFPGRFSGRQFSNSRSEMNVSTLELGDSALYLCASSHGTVIDTQYFGPGTRLTVL.

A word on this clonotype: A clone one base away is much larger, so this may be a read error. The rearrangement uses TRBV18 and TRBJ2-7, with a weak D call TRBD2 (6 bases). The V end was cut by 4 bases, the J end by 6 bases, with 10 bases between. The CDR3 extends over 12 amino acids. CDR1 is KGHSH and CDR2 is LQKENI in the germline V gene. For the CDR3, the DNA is TGTGCCAGCTCACACGGGGGAAGCGAGCAGTACTTC. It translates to CASSHGGSEQYF.

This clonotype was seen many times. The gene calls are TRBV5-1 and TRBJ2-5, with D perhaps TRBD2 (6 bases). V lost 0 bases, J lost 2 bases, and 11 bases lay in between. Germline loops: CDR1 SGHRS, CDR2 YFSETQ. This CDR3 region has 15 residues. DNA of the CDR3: TGCGCCAGCAGCTTGGTTCCGGGGAGGCAAGAGACCCAGTACTTC. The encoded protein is CASSLVPGRQETQYF.

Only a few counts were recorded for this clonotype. As DNA, the CDR3 is TGTGCCAGCAGCCCGCCGGGACCATGGGGCACAGATACGCAGTATTTT. This translates into CASSPPGPWGTDTQYF. The chain links TRBV11-2 to TRBJ2-3; D may be TRBD1 or TRBD2 (5 bases each). The V end lost 5 bases, the J end lost 1 base, and 16 bases lay between the germline ends. Germline CDR1 is SGHAT and CDR2 is FQNNGV. The CDR3 sequence is 16 residues long. The full variable domain, with the rest looked up from reference TRBV11-2 and TRBJ2-3, is EAGVAQSPRYKIIEKRQSVAFWCNPISGHATLYWYQQILGQGPKLLIQFQNNGVVDDSQLPKDRFSAERLKGVDSTLKIQPAKLEDSAVYLCASSPPGPWGTDTQYFGPGTRLTVL.